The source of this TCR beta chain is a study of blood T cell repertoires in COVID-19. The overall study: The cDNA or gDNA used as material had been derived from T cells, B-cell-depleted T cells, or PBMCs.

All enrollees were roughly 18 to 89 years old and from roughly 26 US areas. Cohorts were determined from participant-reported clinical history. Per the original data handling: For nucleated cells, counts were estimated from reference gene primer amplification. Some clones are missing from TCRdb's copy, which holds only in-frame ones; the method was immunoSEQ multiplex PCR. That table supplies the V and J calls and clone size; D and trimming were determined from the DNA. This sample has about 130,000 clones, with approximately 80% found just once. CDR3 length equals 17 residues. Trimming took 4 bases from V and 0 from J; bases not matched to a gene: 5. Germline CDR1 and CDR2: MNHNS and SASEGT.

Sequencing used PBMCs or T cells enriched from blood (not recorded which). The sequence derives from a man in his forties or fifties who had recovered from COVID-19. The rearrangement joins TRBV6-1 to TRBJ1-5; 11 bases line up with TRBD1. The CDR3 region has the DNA TGTGCCAGCAGTGCCCCCGGGACAGGGGGTAGCAATCAGCCCCAGCATTTT. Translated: CASSAPGTGGSNQPQHF.